This T cell receptor beta chain stems from a study of blood T cell repertoires in COVID-19. Assay used: immunoSEQ multiplex PCR; TCRdb lists only in-frame clones, some missing. The sample lists around 130,000 clones; approximately 80% were seen once. The CDR3 is made up of 16 amino acids. Per germline, CDR1 SGHRS and CDR2 YFSETQ. V was clipped by 4 bases and J by 0 bases; unmatched bases: 7. The source material was peripheral blood. This chain connects TRBV5-1 to TRBJ2-1, with 7 bases identical to TRBD1. The source is a woman aged 55-70 years with acute or convalescent COVID-19. The CDR3 sequence: CASSSTTGLSYNEQFF. The DNA of the CDR3 is TGCGCCAGCAGCAGCACGACAGGGCTCTCCTACAATGAGCAGTTCTTC. Supplemented by reference TRBV5-1 and TRBJ2-1, the full variable domain reads KAGVTQTPRYLIKTRGQQVTLSCSPISGHRSVSWYQQTPGQGLQFLFEYFSETQRNKGNFPGRFSGRQFSNSRSEMNVSTLELGDSALYLCASSSTTGLSYNEQFFGPGTRLTVL.